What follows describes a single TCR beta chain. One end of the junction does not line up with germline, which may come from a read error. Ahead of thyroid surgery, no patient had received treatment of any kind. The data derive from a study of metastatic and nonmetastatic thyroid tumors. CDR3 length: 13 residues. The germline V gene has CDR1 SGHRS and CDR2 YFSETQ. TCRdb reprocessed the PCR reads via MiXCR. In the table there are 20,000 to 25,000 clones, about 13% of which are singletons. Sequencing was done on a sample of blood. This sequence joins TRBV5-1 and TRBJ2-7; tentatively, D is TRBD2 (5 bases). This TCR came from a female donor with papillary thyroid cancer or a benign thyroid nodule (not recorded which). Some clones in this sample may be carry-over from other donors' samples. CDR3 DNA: TGCACCAGCGGCCTTAATGGTCCCTACGAGCAGTACTTC. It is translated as CTSGLNGPYEQYF.